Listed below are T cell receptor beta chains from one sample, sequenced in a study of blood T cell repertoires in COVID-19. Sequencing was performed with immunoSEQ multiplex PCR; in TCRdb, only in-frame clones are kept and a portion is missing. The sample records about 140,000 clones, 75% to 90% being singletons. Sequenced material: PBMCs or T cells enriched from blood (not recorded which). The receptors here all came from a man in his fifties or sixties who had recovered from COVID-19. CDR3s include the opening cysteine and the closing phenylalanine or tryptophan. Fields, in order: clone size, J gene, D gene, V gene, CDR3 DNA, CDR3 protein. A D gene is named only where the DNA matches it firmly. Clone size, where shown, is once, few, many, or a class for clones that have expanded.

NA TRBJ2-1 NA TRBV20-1 TGCAGTGCTAGTTCGGACACTGAGCGAGCGAACAATGAGCAGTTCTTC CSASSDTERANNEQFF
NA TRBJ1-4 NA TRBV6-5 TGTGCCAGCAGAGACGATACGGGCCGGGAACAGAAACTGTTTTTT CASRDDTGREQKLFF
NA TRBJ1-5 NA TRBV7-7 TGTGCTAGCAGCTTAGCACGTTACAGGGAGAAGTTTCAGCCCCAGCATTTT CASSLARYREKFQPQHF
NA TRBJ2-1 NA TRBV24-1 TGTGCCACCAGTGAAAATTTGAGTGAGCAGTTCTTC CATSENLSEQFF
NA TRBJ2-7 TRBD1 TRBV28 TGTGCCAGCAGTTTATCGGACAGGGCTTATTCTTACGAGCAGTACTTC CASSLSDRAYSYEQYF
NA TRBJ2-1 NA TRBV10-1 TGCGCCAGCAGTGGTGGGACTTCGTGGGAGCAGTTCTTC CASSGGTSWEQFF
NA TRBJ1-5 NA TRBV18 TGTGCCAGCTCACCTTCAGGCTTTATGCCCCAGCATTTT CASSPSGFMPQHF
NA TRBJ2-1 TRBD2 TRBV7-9 TGTGCCAGCAGCTTAGGGGGCAGGCTAGCGGCCTCAAATGAGCAGTTCTTC CASSLGGRLAASNEQFF
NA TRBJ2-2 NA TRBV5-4 TGTGCCAGCAGCTTATCGGGGGTTGGCACCGGGGAGCTGTTTTTT CASSLSGVGTGELFF
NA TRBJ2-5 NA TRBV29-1 TGCAGCGTTGCGAGCGGCCAAGAGACCCAGTACTTC CSVASGQETQYF
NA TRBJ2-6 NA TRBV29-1 TGCAGCGTTGTTGGACCGGGGGGCCCTGACTCTGGGGCCAACGTCCTGACTTTC CSVVGPGGPDSGANVLTF
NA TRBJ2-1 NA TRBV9 TGTGCCAGCAGCTCCGAAGGACAGACGAATGAGCAGTTCTTC CASSSEGQTNEQFF
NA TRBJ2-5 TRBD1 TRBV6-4 TGTGCCGGGCTCCGGGACAGGGAACAAGAGACCCAGTACTTC CAGLRDREQETQYF
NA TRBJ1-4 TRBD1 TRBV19 TGTGCCAGTAGTATTTCGGACAGGGGTAGCGAAAAACTGTTTTTT CASSISDRGSEKLFF
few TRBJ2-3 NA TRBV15 TGTGCCACCAGCATGGCAACAGATACGCAGTATTTT CATSMATDTQYF
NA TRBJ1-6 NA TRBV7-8 TGTGCCAGCAGCTCCCCCACTACCTATAATTCACCCCTCCACTTT CASSSPTTYNSPLHF
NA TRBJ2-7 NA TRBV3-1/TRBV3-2 TGTGCCAGCAGCCAAGGAGTCCCGGGGGTCGAGCAGTACTTC CASSQGVPGVEQYF
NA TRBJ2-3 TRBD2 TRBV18 TGTGCCAGCTCACCAGCAGCGGGGGTAACAGATACGCAGTATTTT CASSPAAGVTDTQYF
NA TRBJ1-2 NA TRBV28 TGTGCCAGCCACCCCGGGACTTACATGTGGCATGGCTACACCTTC CASHPGTYMWHGYTF
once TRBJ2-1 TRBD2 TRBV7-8 TGTGCCAGCAGCTTAGCGGTGGCTAGCGGGGGCTACAATGAGCAGTTCTTC CASSLAVASGGYNEQFF
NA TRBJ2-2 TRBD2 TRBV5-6 TGTGCCAGCAGCTTGTGGGTAGCGGGGAACACCGGGGAGCTGTTTTTT CASSLWVAGNTGELFF
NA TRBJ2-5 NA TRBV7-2 TGTGCCAGCAGCCCAGGGTACCAAGAGACCCAGTACTTC CASSPGYQETQYF
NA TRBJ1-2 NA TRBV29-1 TGCAGCGTCAACAGGGATGTCTATGGCTACACCTTC CSVNRDVYGYTF
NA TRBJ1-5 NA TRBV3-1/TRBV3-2 TGTGCCAGCAGCCAAGACAGCGAAGGTCAGCCCCAGCATTTT CASSQDSEGQPQHF
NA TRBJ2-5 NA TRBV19 TGTGCCAGTAGTAAGTCGAGTCGCGGAGAGACCCAGTACTTC CASSKSSRGETQYF
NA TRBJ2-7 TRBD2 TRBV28 TGTGCCAGCAGTTTACAGGGAGGGGACTACGAGCAGTACTTC CASSLQGGDYEQYF
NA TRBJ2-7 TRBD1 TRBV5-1 TGCGCCAGCCAGGTCCAGGGGGCTTCCGAGCAGTACTTC CASQVQGASEQYF
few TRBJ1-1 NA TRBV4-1 TGCGCCAGCAGCCAAGAACCAGGGAGGGACACTGAAGCTTTCTTT CASSQEPGRDTEAFF
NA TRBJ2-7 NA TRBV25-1 TGTGCCAGCAGTGAACGGGCAGGGGTTGGCGAGCAGTACTTC CASSERAGVGEQYF
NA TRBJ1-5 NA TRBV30 TGTGCCTGGAGGGCCGCCGGGAGGGACGCAGAGCCCCAGCATTTT CAWRAAGRDAEPQHF
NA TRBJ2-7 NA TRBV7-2 TGTGCCAGCAGCTTAGGACAGCACTACGAGCAGTACTTC CASSLGQHYEQYF